Below, one TCR beta chain is given with its context. The target antigen is unknown. This record belongs to a study of T cell responses to AZD1222 COVID-19 vaccine. Generated by immunoSEQ multiplex PCR, the TCRdb table keeps only in-frame clones and is missing some. The sample has nearly 110,000 clones; 80% to 95% are singletons. V was pared by 1 base and J by 0 bases, with 7 bases between. The CDR3 runs 15 residues. Germline values: CDR1 SGHVS, CDR2 FQNEAQ. General study findings and limits: Within unmutated variant regions lay the reported targets of nearly half of spike-specific TCRs. Donors were mostly white British, more females; clonal diversity possibly underestimated. Breadth and depth of Spike-specific TCRs rose after two AZD1222 doses.

The TCR sequence derives from an adult who received the AZD1222 COVID-19 vaccine. The chain combines TRBV7-8 with TRBJ1-5; no clear D gene. The sample here was peripheral blood, taken 28 days after the second AZD1222 dose. CDR3 residues: CASSLVGNSNQPQHF. CDR3 nucleotides: TGTGCCAGCAGCTTAGTTGGAAATAGCAATCAGCCCCAGCATTTT.